This is a list of T cell receptor beta chains from one sample in a study of CD8+CD57+ T cells in acquired aplastic anemia. TCRdb re-derived calls from the reads in MiXCR, one entry per CDR3 protein. The repertoire holds more than 150,000 distinct CDR3 sequences, roughly half seen once, with approximately 3% in the top ten. Sequencing was performed on sorted CD4+, CD8+, or CD8+CD57+ T cells (not recorded which) from PBMCs. All receptors come from a human donor in good health. Each CDR3 is given with its conserved first and last residue. D genes are given only for firm matches. Clone size, where shown, is once, few, many, or a class for clones that have expanded.

few,TRBV19,-,TRBJ2-5,TGTGCCAGTACGATTCAGGAAGTGGAGACCCAGTACTTC,CASTIQEVETQYF
-,TRBV19,TRBD2,TRBJ2-4,TGTGCCAGGGGGGGGAGCGGGGACGTTGACATTCAGTACTTC,CARGGSGDVDIQYF
-,TRBV28,-,TRBJ2-2,TGTGCCACTACGAACACGAACACCGGGGAGCTGTTTTTT,CATTNTNTGELFF
-,TRBV24-1,-,TRBJ2-5,TGTGCCACCAGTGATTCGGGCCGGAACCAAGAGACCCAGTACTTC,CATSDSGRNQETQYF
few,TRBV24-1,TRBD1,TRBJ2-7,TGTGCCACCAGTGACACCGGGACAGGGACCTACGAGCAGTACTTC,CATSDTGTGTYEQYF
-,TRBV19,-,TRBJ1-3,TGTGCCAGTACTGACCTCTACACCATATATTTT,CASTDLYTIYF
many,TRBV5-1,-,TRBJ1-2,TGCGCCAGCAGCTCGGACATCCTCGGCTACACCTTC,CASSSDILGYTF
-,TRBV7-2,-,TRBJ2-1,TGTGCCAGCAGCTTGACACGGTACAATGAGCAGTTCTTC,CASSLTRYNEQFF
-,TRBV5-1,-,TRBJ1-4,TGCGCCAGCAGCTGGGGGACCAAAGGTGAAAAACTGCTTTTT,CASSWGTKGEKLLF
many,TRBV29-1,TRBD2,TRBJ2-7,TGCAGCGTCGGGACTAGCGGGGTCTCCTACGAGCAGTACTTC,CSVGTSGVSYEQYF
many,TRBV24-1,TRBD1,TRBJ2-7,TGTGCCACCAGTGATTCCGGGACAGGGGCTGAAGAGCAGTACTTC,CATSDSGTGAEEQYF
many,TRBV19,-,TRBJ1-3,TGTGCCAGTAGTATATCGGTCAGCATCTCTGGAAACACCATATATTTT,CASSISVSISGNTIYF
-,TRBV7-9,TRBD1,TRBJ1-6,TGTGCCAGCAGCTACCAGGGGGACTCACCCCTCCACTTT,CASSYQGDSPLHF
-,TRBV5-5,-,TRBJ1-1,TGTGCCAGCAGCTCGGAAGGGACTGAAGCTTTCTTT,CASSSEGTEAFF
few,TRBV3-1,-,TRBJ1-5,TGTGCCAGCAGCCAGGCCGTCAATCAGCCCCAGCATTTT,CASSQAVNQPQHF
many,TRBV9,TRBD1,TRBJ1-2,TGTGCCAGCAGCCCCGGACAGGGGGTGGACTATGGCTACACCTTC,CASSPGQGVDYGYTF
-,TRBV28,-,TRBJ2-7,TGTGCCAGCAGTGCCGCCGGGACGAGCTCCTACGAGCAGTACTTC,CASSAAGTSSYEQYF
-,TRBV29-1,TRBD2,TRBJ2-7,TGCAGCGCCGTGGGGATGGTCGGGAGGGCCGGGTACGAGCAGTACTTC,CSAVGMVGRAGYEQYF
few,TRBV7-2,-,TRBJ1-6,TGTGCCAGCAGCGGGACAAGCTATAATTCACCCCTCCACTTT,CASSGTSYNSPLHF
-,TRBV5-6,-,TRBJ1-4,TGTGCCAGCAGCTTGTGGGATGAAAAACTGTTTTTT,CASSLWDEKLFF
once,TRBV20-1,TRBD2,TRBJ2-5,TGCAGTGCTCCCCGATTTTTATCAGCGGGAGGTTTGGAGACCCAGTACTTC,CSAPRFLSAGGLETQYF
many,TRBV19,TRBD1,TRBJ1-5,TGTGCCAGTAGTCCGATCGACAGGGGTGATCAGCCCCAGCATTTT,CASSPIDRGDQPQHF
-,TRBV20-1,-,TRBJ2-5,TGCAGTGCTAGGGGGGGAAGAGAGACCCAGTACTTC,CSARGGRETQYF
-,TRBV20-1,TRBD1,TRBJ1-2,TGCAGTGCTAGTAGGACAGGGTACCTAACCCGTGCTAACTATGGCTACACCTTC,CSASRTGYLTRANYGYTF
-,TRBV10-3,TRBD1,TRBJ1-5,TGTGCCACCAGTGATCTGGGGACAGGGATCGGGAATCAGCCCCAGCATTTT,CATSDLGTGIGNQPQHF
once,TRBV5-1,-,TRBJ1-1,TGCGCCAGCAGCTTTGAAATGAACACTGAAGCTTTCTTT,CASSFEMNTEAFF
few,TRBV2,-,TRBJ2-7,TGTGCCAGCGCGGGGAGGAGCTACGAGCAGTACTTC,CASAGRSYEQYF
many,TRBV29-1,-,TRBJ1-1,TGCAGCGTTGAAGGCAGGGCGAACACTGAAGCTTTCTTT,CSVEGRANTEAFF
many,TRBV11-2,TRBD1,TRBJ2-7,TGTGCCTCGACGCGAGGGACAGGTACCTACGAGCAGTACTTC,CASTRGTGTYEQYF
many,TRBV7-2,-,TRBJ2-7,TGTGCCAGCAGGGAGACTGACACACAGTACTTC,CASRETDTQYF
few,TRBV19,-,TRBJ1-6,TGTGCCAGTAGTCGGGAAGTGCCCAATTCACCCCTCCACTTT,CASSREVPNSPLHF
-,TRBV5-1,TRBD1,TRBJ2-1,TGCGCCAGCAGCTCCGGACAGGGGGCAGGGAATGAGCAGTTCTTC,CASSSGQGAGNEQFF
many,TRBV20-1,-,TRBJ1-2,TGCAGTGCTAGAGCGCGTACAAATGCTAACTATGGCTACACCTTC,CSARARTNANYGYTF
few,TRBV29-1,-,TRBJ2-5,TGCAGCGGACTAGAGCAAGAGACCCAGTACTTC,CSGLEQETQYF
few,TRBV6-1,-,TRBJ1-2,TGTGCCAGCAGCGCCTACCAGGGTCCTTATGGCTACACCTTC,CASSAYQGPYGYTF
once,TRBV2,-,TRBJ1-6,TGTGCCACCCCCGGGACGGAAAATTCACCCCTCCACTTT,CATPGTENSPLHF